The clone carrying this T cell receptor (beta chain) turned up a few times. The source of the sample is a study of blood T cell repertoires in COVID-19. For the study at large: COVID-19 samples from acute and convalescent phases originated in the United States, Italy and Spain. T cells, B-cell-depleted T cells, or PBMCs provided the cDNA or gDNA that served as material.

In the authors' workflow: Amplification with reference gene primers provided the estimates of nucleated cell counts. The protocol was immunoSEQ multiplex PCR, while the TCRdb copy is restricted to in-frame clones and leaves out a portion. For V, J and clone size, that table is used; D and trimming come from the DNA. The sample shows roughly 59,000 clones, over 80% of them seen only once. The germline V gene has CDR1 SGHRS and CDR2 YFSETQ. The CDR3 is 19 amino acids. Trimming left V 0 bases short and J 0 bases short, with 19 bases between. Sequencing was carried out using peripheral blood. The TCR was taken from a woman of 80 years or more with acute or convalescent COVID-19. This chain connects TRBV5-1 to TRBJ2-1, with D perhaps matching TRBD2 (6 bases). CDR3 in amino acids: CASSLGGGRKTASYNEQFF. The CDR3 bases are TGCGCCAGCAGCTTGGGGGGAGGTCGAAAAACGGCCTCCTACAATGAGCAGTTCTTC.